The clone carrying this T cell receptor beta chain has just a few counts. Its antigen is undetermined. The data derive from a study of cytomegalovirus exposure and HLA in healthy donors. Findings of the study overall: An analysis was carried out at a later point. It showed that HLA-associated TCR beta chains were more clonally expanded than equally common non-associated chains. Most of the TCR beta V segments (in an earlier analysis) were productive either about 87% or about 30% of the time.

Both 60 Vbeta primers and 13 Jbeta primers went into the PCR. In the study's own analysis: Later reanalysis found 80 million or so unique TCR beta chains, around 10 million of them shared. Using immunoSEQ multiplex PCR, the repertoire was profiled, and TCRdb retains in-frame clones only, with some absent. From that table come the V and J calls and clone size; the DNA was used to work out D and trimming. The sample records more than 130,000 clones, about 79% being singletons. This CDR3 region has 15 residues. The ends were cut back, 0 bases at V and 5 bases at J, with 13 bases in the middle. Germline-derived CDR1 and CDR2 are SGHDN and FVKESK.

The source of this sequence is a middle-aged man in good health and CMV-seropositive. The chain recombines TRBV14 with TRBJ1-2; D is undetermined. The sequenced sample was PBMCs. The DNA of the CDR3 is TGTGCCAGCAGCCAAGATCGGTCGCAAAGTTATGGCTACACCTTC. This sequence encodes CASSQDRSQSYGYTF.